This passage covers 2 T cell receptor beta chains from one sample sequenced in a study of T cells in Graves' hyperthyroidism and ophthalmopathy. Amplification of TCR beta CDR3 regions used RNA as the template. First-round RT-PCR with HTBI primers amplified the TCR CDR3 region. TCRdb ran MiXCR on the multiplex PCR reads and lists one entry per CDR3 protein. The sample has around 440,000 distinct CDR3 sequences, 15% to 17% seen once. The sample comprised blood. These receptors all come from a woman under 30 with Graves' hyperthyroidism.

This clonotype was recorded at least ten times. This chain links TRBV11-3 with TRBJ2-7; D remains unclear. The CDR3 totals 13 residues. Germline-derived CDR1 and CDR2 are SGHNT and YENEEA. V lost 3 bases to trimming and J lost 3 bases, with 9 bases between them. The CDR3, as DNA: TGTGCCAGCAGCTTTTCTACGAGCTACGAGCAGTACTTC. Its protein is CASSFSTSYEQYF. The complete variable domain, with remaining parts taken from reference TRBV11-3 and TRBJ2-7, reads EAGVVQSPRYKIIEKKQPVAFWCNPISGHNTLYWYLQNLGQGPELLIRYENEEAVDDSQLPKDRFSAERLKGVDSTLKIQPAELGDSAVYLCASSFSTSYEQYFGPGTRLTVT.

In its sample, this clonotype was seen many times. The V and J genes are TRBV12-3 or TRBV12-4 and TRBJ2-2, with 13 bases lining up with TRBD2. V gave up 5 bases and J gave up 7 bases; unmatched junction bases: 4. CDR3 length: 15 amino acids. The CDR3 spells CASSGLAGEGGELFF. The CDR3 nucleotides read TGTGCCAGCAGTGGACTAGCGGGGGAAGGCGGGGAGCTGTTTTTT.